The present entry profiles one TCR beta chain with its context. The source of the sample is a study of blood T cell repertoires in COVID-19. Trimming pared 0 bases from V and 6 bases from J, leaving 14 bases between. The CDR3 has 16 amino acids. CDR1 is ENHRY, CDR2 SYGVKD, per germline. Libraries were prepared by immunoSEQ multiplex PCR; TCRdb keeps only in-frame clonotypes and omits some of them. The sample shows 250,000 to 300,000 clones, 82% of them seen only once. The chain combines TRBV10-3 with TRBJ2-2; D possibly corresponds to TRBD2 (5 bases). This receptor was obtained from a man in his forties who had been exposed to COVID-19. The source material was PBMCs or T cells enriched from blood (not recorded which). In DNA, the CDR3 is TGTGCCATCAGTGAGTCGGTTAGCGCGAGCGCCGGGGAGCTGTTTTTT. Protein sequence: CAISESVSASAGELFF.